These T cell receptor beta chains were read from a single sample in a study of blood T cells in healthy people across ages. From the 5' RACE reads, TCRdb called clonotypes with MiXCR, one entry per CDR3 protein. This table holds over 1,200,000 distinct CDR3 sequences, approximately 59% found once. The sequenced material came from blood. The receptors stem from a man aged 18 to 29 in good health. Both conserved end residues are part of each CDR3. The D gene is left open where the match is weak. A clone size is listed for some rows: how often the clone was seen (once, few, many), or a class if it is expanded.

>TRBV20-1|-|TRBJ2-2|-|20
CSARDLEVKVGWGDTGELFF
TGCAGTGCTAGAGATCTGGAAGTGAAAGTAGGCTGGGGGGACACCGGGGAGCTGTTTTTT
>TRBV4-3|TRBD2|TRBJ2-3|-|16
CASSQDGREEPDTQYF
TGCGCCAGCAGCCAAGATGGGAGGGAGGAGCCAGATACGCAGTATTTT
>TRBV7-2|TRBD2|TRBJ2-5|-|15
CASSLTSGILNEQYF
TGTGCCAGCAGCCTTACTAGCGGGATTTTGAATGAGCAGTACTTC
>TRBV7-9|TRBD1|TRBJ1-1|-|13
CASKQGANTEAFF
TGTGCCAGTAAACAGGGGGCGAACACTGAAGCTTTCTTT
>TRBV5-6|TRBD1|TRBJ2-7|-|15
CASSFPGTGLYEQYF
TGTGCCAGCAGTTTCCCCGGGACAGGCCTCTACGAGCAGTACTTC
>TRBV29-1|-|TRBJ2-3|few|13
CSAAKDPTDTQYF
TGCAGCGCCGCGAAGGACCCCACAGATACGCAGTATTTT
>TRBV9|TRBD1|TRBJ2-7|-|15
CASSGIRTGVHEQYF
TGTGCCAGCAGCGGAATAAGGACAGGGGTTCACGAGCAGTACTTC
>TRBV7-9|-|TRBJ2-5|few|14
CASSLPTEQETQYF
TGTGCCAGCAGCTTACCGACTGAACAAGAGACCCAGTACTTC
>TRBV20-1|TRBD2|TRBJ2-5|few|15
CSARDPAGGPETQYF
TGCAGTGCTAGAGATCCGGCGGGGGGGCCAGAGACCCAGTACTTC
>TRBV20-1|TRBD2|TRBJ2-1|-|15
CSANPLWRETHEQFF
TGCAGTGCTAATCCCTTGTGGCGGGAGACCCATGAGCAGTTCTTC
>TRBV5-1|TRBD2|TRBJ2-1|-|19
CASSFTGTSGGFSYNEQFF
TGCGCCAGCAGCTTTACCGGGACTAGCGGGGGGTTCTCCTACAATGAGCAGTTCTTC
>TRBV29-1|-|TRBJ1-4|few|11
CSVRENEKLFF
TGCAGCGTGAGGGAGAATGAAAAACTGTTTTTT
>TRBV4-1|-|TRBJ2-7|few|14
CASSPQRRSYEQYF
TGCGCCAGCAGCCCCCAGCGGCGCTCCTACGAGCAGTACTTC
>TRBV25-1|-|TRBJ2-6|-|17
CASSPTGPYSGANVLTF
TGTGCCAGCAGCCCCACCGGACCGTACTCTGGGGCCAACGTCCTGACTTTC
>TRBV11-2|-|TRBJ1-5|-|13
CASSPDRFQPQHF
TGTGCCAGCAGCCCAGATAGGTTTCAGCCCCAGCATTTT
>TRBV7-9|-|TRBJ2-7|-|12
CASSLREVEQYF
TGTGCCAGCAGCTTGAGAGAGGTCGAGCAGTACTTC
>TRBV29-1|-|TRBJ2-7|-|15
CSVEVEWGGQDEQYF
TGCAGCGTTGAGGTGGAGTGGGGGGGGCAGGACGAGCAGTACTTC
>TRBV6-6|-|TRBJ1-5|-|12
CASSYEGEPQHF
TGTGCCAGCAGTTACGAGGGGGAGCCCCAGCATTTT
>TRBV28|TRBD2|TRBJ2-3|-|17
CASSLWVAGGLTDTQYF
TGTGCCAGCAGTTTATGGGTTGCGGGGGGGCTCACAGATACGCAGTATTTT
>TRBV16|TRBD1|TRBJ2-5|-|15
CASSQPGQRQETQYF
TGTGCCAGCAGCCAGCCGGGACAGAGACAAGAGACCCAGTACTTC
>TRBV2|-|TRBJ2-7|once|15
CASSEALHRSYEQYF
TGTGCCAGCAGTGAAGCGCTTCACAGATCCTACGAGCAGTACTTC
>TRBV12-3/TRBV12-4|-|TRBJ2-7|few|15
CASSLLTGDPYEQYF
TGTGCCAGCAGTTTATTGACAGGAGATCCCTACGAGCAGTACTTC
>TRBV6-6|TRBD2|TRBJ2-4|-|16
CASSPLAEVAKNIQYF
TGTGCCAGCAGTCCACTAGCGGAAGTAGCCAAAAACATTCAGTACTTC
>TRBV2|-|TRBJ2-3|-|15
CASSADRTRTDTQYF
TGTGCCAGCAGCGCCGACAGGACCCGCACAGATACGCAGTATTTT
>TRBV7-2|-|TRBJ2-3|-|15
CASSLDAGLTDTQYF
TGTGCCAGCAGCTTAGACGCGGGGCTCACAGATACGCAGTATTTT
>TRBV5-6|-|TRBJ1-6|-|16
CASRKLPSSYNSPLHF
TGTGCCAGCAGAAAACTCCCGAGCTCCTATAATTCACCCCTCCACTTT
>TRBV4-2|-|TRBJ2-7|-|15
CASSLLKGLIYEQYF
TGTGCCAGCAGCCTGCTAAAAGGGCTAATTTACGAGCAGTACTTC
>TRBV10-3|-|TRBJ1-2|many|15
CATGGGRRREYGYTF
TGTGCCACCGGCGGAGGGAGGAGGAGGGAATATGGCTACACCTTC
>TRBV27|-|TRBJ2-7|-|13
CASSRRESSEQYF
TGTGCCAGCAGCCGTCGGGAATCCTCCGAGCAGTACTTC
>TRBV3-1|TRBD2|TRBJ2-3|-|16
CASSQEGLGWADTQYF
TGTGCCAGCAGCCAAGAGGGACTAGGTTGGGCAGATACGCAGTATTTT
>TRBV12-5|-|TRBJ1-1|few|13
CASGHKGNTEAFF
TGTGCTAGTGGTCATAAAGGGAACACTGAAGCTTTCTTT
>TRBV21-1|-|TRBJ2-7|few|19
CASSKLRCWRGKLSNEQYF
TGTGCCAGCAGCAAACTAAGGTGCTGGCGGGGAAAGTTATCCAATGAGCAGTACTTC
>TRBV18|TRBD1|TRBJ1-1|-|16
CASSPRQGARNTEAFF
TGTGCCAGCTCACCCCGACAGGGGGCTAGGAACACTGAAGCTTTCTTT
>TRBV6-6|TRBD2|TRBJ2-3|-|15
CASSYSSGMGDTQYF
TGTGCCAGCAGTTACTCGAGCGGGATGGGAGATACGCAGTATTTT
>TRBV7-2|-|TRBJ2-7|few|14
CASSSTKYRYEQYF
TGTGCCAGCAGCTCTACCAAATACAGGTACGAGCAGTACTTC
>TRBV11-2|TRBD2|TRBJ2-2|once|16
CASSLFLAGGTGELFF
TGTGCCAGCAGCTTATTCCTAGCGGGGGGCACCGGGGAGCTGTTTTTT
>TRBV29-1|TRBD2|TRBJ2-1|few|14
CSVTGGSSYNEQFF
TGCAGCGTGACTGGCGGGAGCAGCTACAATGAGCAGTTCTTC
>TRBV5-1|-|TRBJ2-7|-|15
CASSLDQALSYEQYF
TGCGCCAGCAGCTTGGACCAGGCCCTCTCCTACGAGCAGTACTTC
>TRBV20-1|-|TRBJ2-7|-|12
CSAREAPFEQYF
TGCAGTGCTAGAGAGGCTCCCTTCGAGCAGTACTTC
>TRBV29-1|TRBD2|TRBJ2-3|-|19
CSVEEGGTSGRARTDTQYF
TGCAGCGTTGAAGAAGGTGGGACTAGCGGGAGGGCCAGGACAGATACGCAGTATTTT
>TRBV4-2|-|TRBJ2-3|-|15
CASSQEQHNTDTQYF
TGTGCCAGCAGCCAAGAACAGCACAACACAGATACGCAGTATTTT
>TRBV7-9|-|TRBJ1-4|-|14
CASSSGLSEEKLFF
TGTGCCAGCAGCTCGGGCCTCTCGGAGGAAAAACTGTTTTTT
>TRBV6-1|TRBD2|TRBJ2-3|-|16
CASRVAGGSSTDTQYF
TGTGCCAGCAGAGTAGCGGGGGGATCCAGCACAGATACGCAGTATTTT
>TRBV29-1|TRBD2|TRBJ2-1|-|13
CSVSLAVYNEQFF
TGCAGCGTTTCTCTAGCGGTTTACAATGAGCAGTTCTTC